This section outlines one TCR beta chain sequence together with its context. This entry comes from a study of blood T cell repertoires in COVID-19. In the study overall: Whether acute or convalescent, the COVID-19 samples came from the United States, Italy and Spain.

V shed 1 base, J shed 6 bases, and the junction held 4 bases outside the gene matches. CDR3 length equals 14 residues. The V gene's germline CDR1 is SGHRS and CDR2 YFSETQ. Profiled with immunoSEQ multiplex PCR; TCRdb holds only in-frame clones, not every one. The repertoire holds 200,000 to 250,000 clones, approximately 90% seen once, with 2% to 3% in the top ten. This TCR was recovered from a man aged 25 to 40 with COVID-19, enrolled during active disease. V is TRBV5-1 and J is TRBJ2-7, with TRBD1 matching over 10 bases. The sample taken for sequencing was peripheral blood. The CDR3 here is CASSLSDRGLEQYF. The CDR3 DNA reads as TGCGCCAGCAGCTTGAGTGACAGGGGGCTCGAGCAGTACTTC.